This T cell receptor (beta chain) was captured in a study of T cells in Graves' hyperthyroidism and ophthalmopathy. Turning to the study itself: The initial diagnosis was the point when peripheral blood was collected, ahead of any treatment.

Trimming pared 1 base from V and 4 bases from J, leaving 13 bases between. Germline assignment: CDR1 SGHDN and CDR2 FVKESK. The CDR3 length is 15 residues. This clonotype has more than one count but fewer than ten. Its antigen is as yet unknown. Regions amplified from RNA transcripts were the TCR beta CDR3 regions. Initially, a first-round RT-PCR of the TCR CDR3 employed the HTBI primer set. MiXCR, applied by TCRdb to the multiplex PCR reads, yields one record per CDR3 protein. The data show hundreds of thousands of distinct CDR3 sequences, approximately 21% seen once. General study findings and limits: From stable hyperthyroidism, ophthalmopathy was set apart by a 13 V-J model.

Each person with ophthalmopathy scored at least 3 on the Clinical Activity Score, reached NOSPECS grade 4 or higher, and had been ill under 3 months. Orbital computed tomography and thyroid ultrasound, together with serum TRAb and thyroxine and clinical symptoms, were used for diagnoses. This clonotype was sampled from a man aged 30-40 years with Graves' ophthalmopathy. The rearrangement uses TRBV14 and TRBJ2-5; D might be TRBD1 (6 bases). Sequencing input: blood. CDR3 sequence: CASSQGQQGPETQYF. The CDR3 DNA reads as TGTGCCAGCAGCCAAGGTCAACAGGGACCAGAGACCCAGTACTTC. Filled out from reference TRBV14 and TRBJ2-5, the complete variable domain reads EAGVTQFPSHSVIEKGQTVTLRCDPISGHDNLYWYRRVMGKEIKFLLHFVKESKQDESGMPNNRFLAERTGGTYSTLKVQPAELEDSGVYFCASSQGQQGPETQYFGPGTRLLVL.